The T cell receptor (beta chain) described here comes from a study of beta chain features in type 1 diabetes. As every portion of the isolated RNA was reverse transcribed, the sequencing read expressed TCRB transcripts. Libraries were prepared by immunoSEQ multiplex PCR; TCRdb keeps only in-frame clonotypes and omits some of them. The sample holds 95,000 to 150,000 clones; 16% are singletons and the top ten take about 2.1%. This clone was recorded a few times. What it binds is unknown. Whole-study findings and limits: In every one of the four CD4+ subsets, TCRB CDR3s were moderately but significantly shorter in Type 1 diabetes patients.

This receptor was obtained from a man between 25 and 39 years old with type 1 diabetes. Sequenced: central memory CD4+ T cells from blood.

CDR3 loop: CASSLLAGMQGTQYF. CDR3 coding DNA: TGTGCCAGCAGCTTATTGGCGGGGATGCAGGGTACGCAGTATTTT. The chain employs TRBV7-9 and TRBJ2-3; a possible D gene is TRBD2 (6 bases). V lost 2 bases to trimming and J lost 8 bases, with 17 bases between them. The CDR3 is 15 amino acids. Germline V CDR1 and CDR2: SEHNR, FQNEAQ (reference sequence). The full variable domain, rest sourced from reference TRBV7-9 and TRBJ2-3, is DTGVSQNPRHKITKRGQNVTFRCDPISEHNRLYWYRQTLGQGPEFLTYFQNEAQLEKSRLLSDRFSAERPKGSFSTLEIQRTEQGDSAMYLCASSLLAGMQGTQYFGPGTRLTVL.